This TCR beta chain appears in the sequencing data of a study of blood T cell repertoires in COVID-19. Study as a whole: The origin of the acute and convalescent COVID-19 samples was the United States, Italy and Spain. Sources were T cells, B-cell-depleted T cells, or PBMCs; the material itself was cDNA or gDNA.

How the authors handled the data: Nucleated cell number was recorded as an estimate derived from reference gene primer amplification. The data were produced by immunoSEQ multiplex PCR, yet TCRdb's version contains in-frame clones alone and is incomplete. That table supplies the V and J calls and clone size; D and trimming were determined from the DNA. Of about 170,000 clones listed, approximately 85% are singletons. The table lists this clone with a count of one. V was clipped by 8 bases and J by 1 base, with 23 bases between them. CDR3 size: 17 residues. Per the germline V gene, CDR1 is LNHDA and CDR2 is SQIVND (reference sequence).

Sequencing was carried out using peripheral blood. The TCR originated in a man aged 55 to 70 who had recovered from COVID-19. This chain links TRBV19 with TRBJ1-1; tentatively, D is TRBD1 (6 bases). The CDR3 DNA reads TGTGCCAGTTCGCCCGAGAGGGGGGGTGGGAAGAACACTGAAGCTTTCTTT. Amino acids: CASSPERGGGKNTEAFF.